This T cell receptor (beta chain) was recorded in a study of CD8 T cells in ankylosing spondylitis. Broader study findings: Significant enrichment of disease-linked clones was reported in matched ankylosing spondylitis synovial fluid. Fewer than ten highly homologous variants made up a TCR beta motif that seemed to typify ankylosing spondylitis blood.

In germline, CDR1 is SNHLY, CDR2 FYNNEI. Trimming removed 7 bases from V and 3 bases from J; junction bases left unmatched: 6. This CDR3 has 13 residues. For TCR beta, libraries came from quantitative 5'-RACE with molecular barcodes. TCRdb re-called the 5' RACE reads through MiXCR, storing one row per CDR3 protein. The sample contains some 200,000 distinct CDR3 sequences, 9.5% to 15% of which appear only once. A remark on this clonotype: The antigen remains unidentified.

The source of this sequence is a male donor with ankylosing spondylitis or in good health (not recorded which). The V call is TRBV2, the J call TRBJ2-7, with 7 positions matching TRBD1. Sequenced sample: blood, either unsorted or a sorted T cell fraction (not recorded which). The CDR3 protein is CASKGTASYEQYF. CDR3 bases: TGTGCCAGCAAGGGGACAGCCAGCTACGAGCAGTACTTC.